The next 25 T cell receptor beta chains were all read from a single sample in a study of blood T cell repertoires in COVID-19 (TCRdb year 2020). The receptor library was made with the immunoSEQ multiplex PCR assay. Entries here come from immuneACCESS through TCRdb and include only in-frame sequences with V and J called. Some clones fail to appear in such tables; in the studies checked, an unresolved V gene covers under half of the shortfall, and the cause of the remainder is unknown. Across this sample there are approximately 350,000 clones, with roughly nine tenths seen only once. Jointly, the top ten make up more than 0.8% of the sample. Sequenced sample: PBMCs or T cells enriched from blood (not recorded which). These receptors came from a man between 18 and 35 years old who had recovered from COVID-19.

Written as DNA, the CDR3 is TGTGCCAGCTCACGCACCCAGACAGGGAACACTGAAGCTTTCTTT. As protein: CASSRTQTGNTEAFF. The gene calls are TRBV18 and TRBJ1-1, with D perhaps TRBD1 (6 bases). From germline, CDR1 is KGHSH and CDR2 LQKENI. Trimming stripped 4 bases from V and 1 base from J, with 13 bases between. The CDR3 has 15 residues.

The chain combines TRBV7-2 with TRBJ2-1; a weak D match, TRBD2 (5 bases). Trimming left V 5 bases short and J 7 bases short, with 9 bases between. CDR1 is SGHTA, CDR2 FQGNSA, per germline. This CDR3 region has 12 residues. CDR3 nucleotide sequence: TGTGCCAGCAGCCCCGGCGGGAATGAGCAGTTCTTC. Its protein is CASSPGGNEQFF.

The chain uses TRBV28 and TRBJ1-2; D possibly corresponds to TRBD1 (5 bases). The CDR3 runs to 16 residues. V lost 10 bases, J lost 6 bases, and 27 bases lay in between. Germline CDR1 is MDHEN and CDR2 is SYDVKM. The CDR3 DNA sequence: TGTGCCACCCATCGGGGGGGACCTCCAGGGTACGATGGCTACACCTTC. Its translation: CATHRGGPPGYDGYTF.

This sequence joins TRBV21-1 and TRBJ2-7; the DNA was not used to check the table's D call, TRBD2. TRBV21-1 is marked as a pseudogene. The length of the CDR3 is 16 residues. The CDR3 region is CASSKGKGTSRYEQYF. The DNA of the CDR3 is TGTGCCAGCAGCAAAGGTAAAGGGACTAGCCGCTACGAGCAGTACTTC.

The chain joins TRBV27 to TRBJ1-1, with a tentative D call TRBD1 (6 bases). This CDR3 is built from 14 residues. Trimming removed 5 bases from V and 7 bases from J, with 17 bases in between. Germline CDR1 and CDR2: MNHEY and SMNVEV (reference sequence). The CDR3 sequence is CASSINRQVSEAFF. DNA of the CDR3: TGTGCCAGCAGTATTAACAGACAGGTCAGTGAAGCTTTCTTT.

V and J are TRBV7-9 and TRBJ1-4; 8 bases align to TRBD1. The germline gives CDR1 SEHNR, CDR2 FQNEAQ (reference sequence). With V trimmed by 1 base and J by 5 bases, 9 bases remained unmatched. The CDR3 covers 17 residues. CDR3 nucleotide sequence: TGTGCCAGCAGCTTAGGAGCCAGGGGGCTATCGAATGAAAAACTGTTTTTT. It specifies CASSLGARGLSNEKLFF.

The rearrangement links TRBV4-2 to TRBJ2-7, with D perhaps TRBD2 (5 bases). Trimming left V 0 bases short and J 3 bases short, with 12 bases between. Germline lookup yields CDR1 LGHNA and CDR2 YNFKEQ. The CDR3 runs to 15 residues. CDR3 sequence: CASSQESGLSYEQYF. CDR3 DNA: TGTGCCAGCAGCCAAGAGAGCGGACTCAGCTACGAGCAGTACTTC.

This chain links TRBV7-2 with TRBJ1-1; D is perhaps TRBD1 (5 bases). The CDR3 length is 13 residues. V shed 4 bases and J shed 2 bases, with 8 bases lying between them. CDR1 and CDR2 from the germline V gene are SGHTA and FQGNSA. The CDR3 region has the DNA TGTGCCAGCAGCTCGGACATAAACACTGAAGCTTTCTTT. Translating it yields CASSSDINTEAFF.

The V call is TRBV30, the J call TRBJ2-1; 9 nucleotides align to TRBD2. The CDR3 covers 15 residues. With 4 bases clipped from V and 6 bases from J, the junction kept 10 bases outside the gene matches. Germline CDR1 is GTSNPN and CDR2 is SVGIG (reference sequence). The CDR3 nucleotides read TGTGCCTGGATTGGCCTTAGCGGGAGTTTCAATGAGCAGTTCTTC. Its translation is CAWIGLSGSFNEQFF.

This chain connects TRBV29-1 to TRBJ2-4, with D possibly being TRBD1 (6 bases). Germline V gives CDR1 SQVTM, CDR2 ANQGSEA. The CDR3 length is 16 residues. Deletions cut 2 bases from V and 1 base from J, with 15 bases between. CDR3 sequence: CSVEPSGVGAKNIQYF. The CDR3 DNA reads as TGCAGCGTTGAACCCTCAGGGGTCGGGGCCAAAAACATTCAGTACTTC.

V is TRBV19 and J is TRBJ2-5, with TRBD2 identical over 8 bases. V shed 11 bases and J 5 bases; nucleotides not matched to a gene: 13. The germline CDR1 and CDR2 sequences are LNHDA and SQIVND (reference sequence). The CDR3 contains 14 residues. The CDR3 DNA is TGTGCCTCCGGGGGGGCCTCTCCGGGGGAGACCCAGTACTTC. Translation gives CASGGASPGETQYF.

For the CDR3, the DNA is TGTGCCAGCAGCCCCGTAGGTACAGATTGGTCGCGATATGGCTACACCTTC. Translation: CASSPVGTDWSRYGYTF. This chain connects TRBV7-9 to TRBJ1-2, with D unresolved. This CDR3 region has 17 residues. In germline, CDR1 is SEHNR, CDR2 FQNEAQ (reference sequence). The germline V and J ends were trimmed by 5 bases and 5 bases, with 24 bases remaining between them.

This clone was seen only once. The chain combines TRBV4-2 with TRBJ1-1; D not resolved. The CDR3 covers 14 residues. Trimming left V 2 bases short and J 4 bases short, with 11 bases between. The germline V gene encodes CDR1 LGHNA and CDR2 YNFKEQ. The chain's CDR3 is CASSQSWGGTEAFF. The CDR3 region has the DNA TGTGCCAGCAGCCAATCGTGGGGAGGCACTGAAGCTTTCTTT.

The CDR3 bases are TGTGCCAGCAGTGAGCAGGGACTAGCGTTCGGTGAGCAGTTCTTC. It yields the protein CASSEQGLAFGEQFF. This rearrangement joins TRBV6-1 to TRBJ2-1; the match to TRBD2 covers 10 bases. Germline loops: CDR1 MNHNS, CDR2 SASEGT. V dropped 3 bases and J dropped 9; count of bases not matched to a gene: 8. The CDR3 runs 15 residues.

In nucleotides, the CDR3 is TGTGCCAGCAGTTTGGGGACTAGCGGAGTGAACACCGGGGAGCTGTTTTTT. Translation gives CASSLGTSGVNTGELFF. The rearrangement links TRBV27 to TRBJ2-2, with 11 bases lining up with TRBD2. The germline gives CDR1 MNHEY, CDR2 SMNVEV (reference sequence). V was pared by 3 bases and J by 1 base, with 4 bases of the junction left unmatched. This CDR3 region has 17 residues.

V and J are TRBV7-3 and TRBJ2-3, with a tentative D call TRBD1 (5 bases). There are 13 residues in the CDR3. V shed 5 bases and J shed 1 base, with 7 bases lying between them. CDR1 and CDR2 (germline): SGHTA, FQGTGA. The CDR3 reads CASSTQGTDTQYF. CDR3 nucleotides: TGTGCCAGCAGCACACAGGGCACAGATACGCAGTATTTT.

As to this clone: Its ends do not fully match the called genes, so a read error is possible. The CDR3 coding sequence is TGTGCCAGCAGCCAGACCGGCGACGGGAACCCTGAAGCTTTCTTT. Its protein product is CASSQTGDGNPEAFF. The V and J genes are TRBV4-2 and TRBJ1-1; no reliable D call. CDR1 LGHNA and CDR2 YNFKEQ come from the germline V gene. The CDR3 has 15 amino acids.

V and J are TRBV7-6 and TRBJ1-1, with 7 bases lining up with TRBD1. J gave up 6 bases and V 1 base, and 8 bases lay outside the gene matches. The CDR3 length is 15 residues. CDR1 and CDR2 (germline): SGHVS, FNYEAQ. CDR3 DNA sequence: TGTGCCAGCAGCTTAGTTACAGGGGAAAGCTCTGAAGCTTTCTTT. Its protein is CASSLVTGESSEAFF.

Note on this clone: Distinct nucleotide sequences in the sample also encode this CDR3. The rearrangement links TRBV6-5 to TRBJ2-7; 11 nucleotides align to TRBD2. Germline V CDR1 and CDR2: MNHEY, SVGAGI. The CDR3 sequence is 15 residues long. V trimming: 2 bases; J trimming: 0 bases; junction bases outside the gene matches: 0. CDR3 sequence reads: CASSYLAGGSYEQYF. The CDR3, as DNA: TGTGCCAGCAGTTACCTAGCGGGGGGCTCCTACGAGCAGTACTTC.

The rearrangement joins TRBV19 to TRBJ1-5; 8 bases map to TRBD1. Germline values: CDR1 LNHDA, CDR2 SQIVND (reference sequence). V lost 5 bases, J lost 1 base, and 4 bases stayed unmatched. CDR3 size: 15 residues. CDR3 amino acids: CASSDQGASNQPQHF. CDR3 coding DNA: TGTGCCAGTAGTGACCAGGGGGCGAGCAATCAGCCCCAGCATTTT.

The chain uses TRBV4-1 and TRBJ2-7; D is undetermined. CDR3 size: 14 residues. V gave up 0 bases and J gave up 3 bases, with 9 bases separating them. Germline V lookup: CDR1 MGHRA, CDR2 YSYEKL. CDR3 coding DNA: TGCGCCAGCAGCCAAGAGGAGCAATACTACGAGCAGTACTTC. It is translated as CASSQEEQYYEQYF.

V usage is TRBV7-2 and J usage is TRBJ2-7; TRBD1 agrees at 9 bases. The V gene's germline CDR1 is SGHTA and CDR2 FQGNSA. The CDR3 runs 14 residues. Trimming removed 2 bases from V and 2 bases from J; junction bases left unmatched: 1. CDR3 nucleotides: TGTGCCAGCAGCTTACGGGACAGGGCCTACGAGCAGTACTTC. Translated: CASSLRDRAYEQYF. Full variable domain (remainder filled in from reference TRBV7-2 and TRBJ2-7): GAGVSQSPSNKVTEKGKDVELRCDPISGHTALYWYRQSLGQGLEFLIYFQGNSAPDKSGLPSDRFSAERTGGSVSTLTIQRTQQEDSAVYLCASSLRDRAYEQYFGPGTRLTVT.

The J gene is TRBJ2-5, the V gene TRBV27, with 11 bases aligning to TRBD2. CDR3 length: 14 residues. The ends lost 5 bases at V and 4 bases at J; junction bases unmatched: 3. Looked up from germline, CDR1 is MNHEY and CDR2 is SMNVEV (reference sequence). The CDR3 DNA reads as TGTGCCAGCAGTCCTGGGACTAGCGGAGAGACCCAGTACTTC. Translation gives CASSPGTSGETQYF.

A note on this clone: At one of its ends the junction is not consistent with the germline gene, which may arise from a read error. This sequence joins TRBV19 and TRBJ2-3, with D perhaps TRBD1 (5 bases). CDR1 is LNHDA, CDR2 SQIVND, per germline (reference sequence). The CDR3 runs 14 residues. CDR3 protein: CASNPQGTTNTQYF. DNA of the CDR3: TGTGCCAGTAACCCCCAGGGAACCACAAATACGCAGTATTTT.

The rearrangement uses TRBV7-2 and TRBJ2-1; 12 positions agree with TRBD2. The ends lost 5 bases at V and 13 bases at J; junction bases unmatched: 6. This CDR3 is built from 13 residues. Germline CDR1 SGHTA, CDR2 FQGNSA. The chain's CDR3 is CASSPPSGRDQFF. For the CDR3, the DNA is TGTGCCAGCAGCCCTCCTAGCGGGAGGGACCAGTTCTTC.